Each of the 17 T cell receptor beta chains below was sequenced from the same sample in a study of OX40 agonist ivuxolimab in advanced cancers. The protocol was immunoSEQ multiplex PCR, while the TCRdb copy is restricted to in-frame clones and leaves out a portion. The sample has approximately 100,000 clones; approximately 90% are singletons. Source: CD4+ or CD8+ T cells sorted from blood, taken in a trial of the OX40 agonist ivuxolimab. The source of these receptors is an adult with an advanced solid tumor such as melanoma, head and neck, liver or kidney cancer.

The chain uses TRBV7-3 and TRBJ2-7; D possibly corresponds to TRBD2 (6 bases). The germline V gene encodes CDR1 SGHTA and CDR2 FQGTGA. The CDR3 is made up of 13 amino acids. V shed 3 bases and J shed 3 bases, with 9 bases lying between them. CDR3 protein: CASSLDGGYEQYF. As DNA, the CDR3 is TGTGCCAGCAGCTTGGACGGGGGCTACGAGCAGTACTTC.

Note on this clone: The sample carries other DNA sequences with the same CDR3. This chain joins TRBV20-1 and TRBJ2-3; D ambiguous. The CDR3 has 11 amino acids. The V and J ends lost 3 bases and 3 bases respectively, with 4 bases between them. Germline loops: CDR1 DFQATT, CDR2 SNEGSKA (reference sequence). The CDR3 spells CSARETDTQYF. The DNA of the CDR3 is TGCAGTGCTAGGGAAACAGATACGCAGTATTTT.

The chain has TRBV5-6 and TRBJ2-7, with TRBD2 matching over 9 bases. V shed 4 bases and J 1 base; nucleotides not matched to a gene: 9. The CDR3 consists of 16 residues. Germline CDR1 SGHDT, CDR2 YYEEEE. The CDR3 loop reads CASSPGTSYSSYEQYF. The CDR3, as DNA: TGTGCCAGCAGCCCCGGGACTAGCTACAGTTCCTACGAGCAGTACTTC.

The CDR3 coding sequence is TGTGCCATCAGCGCATATAGCGGGAGCTCCTACAATGAGCAGTTCTTC. Translation: CAISAYSGSSYNEQFF. The chain uses TRBV10-3 and TRBJ2-1; 9 bases fit TRBD2. V lost 6 bases and J lost 0; bases outside the gene matches: 6. CDR3 size: 16 residues. Germline V CDR1 and CDR2: ENHRY, SYGVKD.

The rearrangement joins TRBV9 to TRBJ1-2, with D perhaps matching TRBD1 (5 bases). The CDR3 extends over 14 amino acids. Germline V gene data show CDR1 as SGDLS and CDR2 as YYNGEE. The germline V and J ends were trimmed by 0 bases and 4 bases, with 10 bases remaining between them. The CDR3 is CASSVGGRGYGYTF. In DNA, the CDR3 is TGTGCCAGCAGCGTAGGGGGTAGGGGCTATGGCTACACCTTC.

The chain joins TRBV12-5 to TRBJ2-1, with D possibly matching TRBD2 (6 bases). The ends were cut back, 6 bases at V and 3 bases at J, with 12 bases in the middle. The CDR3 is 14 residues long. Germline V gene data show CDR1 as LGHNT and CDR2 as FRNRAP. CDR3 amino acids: CASGLGGNYNEQFF. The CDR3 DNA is TGTGCTAGTGGCCTGGGGGGAAACTACAATGAGCAGTTCTTC.

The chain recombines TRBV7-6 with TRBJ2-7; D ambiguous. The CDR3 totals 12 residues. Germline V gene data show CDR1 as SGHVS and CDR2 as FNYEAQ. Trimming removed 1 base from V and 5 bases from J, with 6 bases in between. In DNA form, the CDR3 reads TGTGCCAGCAGCTTAGGGGGTGACGAGCAGTACTTC. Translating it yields CASSLGGDEQYF.

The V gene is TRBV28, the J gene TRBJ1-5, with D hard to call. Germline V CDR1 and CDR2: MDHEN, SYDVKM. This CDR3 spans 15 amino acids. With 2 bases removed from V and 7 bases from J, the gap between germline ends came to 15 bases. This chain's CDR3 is CASSLDPSGNQPQHF. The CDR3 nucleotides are TGTGCCAGCAGTTTAGATCCGTCAGGAAACCAGCCCCAGCATTTT.

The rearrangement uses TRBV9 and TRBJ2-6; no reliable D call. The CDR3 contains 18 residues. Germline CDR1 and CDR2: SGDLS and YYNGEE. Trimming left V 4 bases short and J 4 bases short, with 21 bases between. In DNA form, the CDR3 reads TGTGCCAGCAGCTGGAACAGAAAAGGCTCTTCCGGGGCCAACGTCCTGACTTTC. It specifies CASSWNRKGSSGANVLTF. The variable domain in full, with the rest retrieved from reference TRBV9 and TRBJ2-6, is DSGVTQTPKHLITATGQRVTLRCSPRSGDLSVYWYQQSLDQGLQFLIQYYNGEERAKGNILERFSAQQFPDLHSELNLSSLELGDSALYFCASSWNRKGSSGANVLTFGAGSRLTVL.

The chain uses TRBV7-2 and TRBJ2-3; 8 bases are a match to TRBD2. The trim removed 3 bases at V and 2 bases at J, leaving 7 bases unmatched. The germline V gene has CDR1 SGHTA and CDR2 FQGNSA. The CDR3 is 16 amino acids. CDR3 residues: CASSFLGRVNTDTQYF. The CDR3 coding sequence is TGTGCCAGCAGCTTCCTCGGGAGGGTAAACACAGATACGCAGTATTTT.

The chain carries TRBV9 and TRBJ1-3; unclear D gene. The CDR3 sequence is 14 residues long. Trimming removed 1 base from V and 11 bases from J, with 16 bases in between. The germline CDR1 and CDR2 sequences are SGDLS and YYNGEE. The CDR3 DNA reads TGTGCCAGCAGCGTACTCGGTCGAGAGTACCCCATATATTTT. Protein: CASSVLGREYPIYF.

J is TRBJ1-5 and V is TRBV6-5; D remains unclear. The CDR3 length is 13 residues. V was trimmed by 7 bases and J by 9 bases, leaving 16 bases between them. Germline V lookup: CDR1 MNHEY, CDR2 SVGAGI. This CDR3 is CASTRAPVVPQHF. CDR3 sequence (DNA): TGTGCCAGCACGAGGGCCCCGGTCGTGCCCCAGCATTTT.

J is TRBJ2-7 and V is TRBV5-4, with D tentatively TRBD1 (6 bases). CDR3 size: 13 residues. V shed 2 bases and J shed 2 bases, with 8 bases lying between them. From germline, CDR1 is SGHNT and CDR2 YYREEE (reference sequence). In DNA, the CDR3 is TGTGCCAGCAGCTTTTACAGGGCCTACGAGCAGTACTTC. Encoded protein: CASSFYRAYEQYF. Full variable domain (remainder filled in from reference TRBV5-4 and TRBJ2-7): ETGVTQSPTHLIKTRGQQVTLRCSSQSGHNTVSWYQQALGQGPQFIFQYYREEENGRGNFPPRFSGLQFPNYSSELNVNALELDDSALYLCASSFYRAYEQYFGPGTRLTVT.

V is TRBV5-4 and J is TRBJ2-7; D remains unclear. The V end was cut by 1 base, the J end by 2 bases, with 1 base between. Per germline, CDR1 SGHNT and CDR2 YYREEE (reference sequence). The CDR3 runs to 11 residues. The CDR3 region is CASSLTYEQYF. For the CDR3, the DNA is TGTGCCAGCAGCTTGACCTACGAGCAGTACTTC.

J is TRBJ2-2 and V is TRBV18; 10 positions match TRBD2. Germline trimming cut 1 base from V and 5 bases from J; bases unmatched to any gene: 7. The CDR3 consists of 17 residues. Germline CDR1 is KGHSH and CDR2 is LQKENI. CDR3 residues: CASSPLLAGEGTGELFF. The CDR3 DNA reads TGTGCCAGCTCACCACTGCTAGCGGGAGAGGGGACCGGGGAGCTGTTTTTT.

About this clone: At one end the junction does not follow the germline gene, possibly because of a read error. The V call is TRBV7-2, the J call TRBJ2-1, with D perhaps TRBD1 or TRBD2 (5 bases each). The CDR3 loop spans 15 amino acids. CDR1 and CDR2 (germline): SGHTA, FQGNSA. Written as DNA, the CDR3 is TGCGTTGTGTTTCGGGACCGGAGCTCCTACAATGAGCAGTTCTTC. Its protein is CVVFRDRSSYNEQFF.

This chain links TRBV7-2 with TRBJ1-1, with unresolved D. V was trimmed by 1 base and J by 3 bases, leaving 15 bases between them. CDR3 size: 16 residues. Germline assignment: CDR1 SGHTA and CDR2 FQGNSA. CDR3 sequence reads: CASSLGWGFADTEAFF. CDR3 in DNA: TGTGCCAGCAGCTTAGGATGGGGATTCGCCGACACTGAAGCTTTCTTT. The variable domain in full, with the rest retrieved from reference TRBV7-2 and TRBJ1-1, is GAGVSQSPSNKVTEKGKDVELRCDPISGHTALYWYRQSLGQGLEFLIYFQGNSAPDKSGLPSDRFSAERTGGSVSTLTIQRTQQEDSAVYLCASSLGWGFADTEAFFGQGTRLTVV.